The 11 T cell receptor beta chains presented below share a single source sample, sequenced in a study of cytomegalovirus exposure and HLA in healthy donors. A multiplex PCR was run with 60 Vbeta primers and 13 Jbeta primers. Clones were read by immunoSEQ multiplex PCR, and TCRdb kept only the in-frame ones, dropping some. The sample has about 200,000 clones; about 77% are singletons. The sample was PBMCs. Every receptor here comes from a woman in her thirties in good health and CMV-seronegative.

The chain uses TRBV25-1 and TRBJ1-6; D unclear. In germline, CDR1 is MGHDK, CDR2 SYGVNS. This CDR3 has 13 amino acids. V dropped 2 bases and J dropped 7 bases, with 6 bases sitting between them. The CDR3, as DNA: TGTGCCAGCAGTGAAGGGAGAAATTCACCCCTCCACTTT. It translates to CASSEGRNSPLHF.

The V gene is TRBV7-3, the J gene TRBJ2-2; 10 bases map to TRBD1. This CDR3 region has 17 residues. The trim removed 1 base at V and 5 bases at J, leaving 7 bases unmatched. Germline V gene sequence: CDR1 SGHTA, CDR2 FQGTGA. CDR3 residues: CASSLSYPGQGTGELFF. DNA for the CDR3: TGTGCCAGCAGCTTAAGTTACCCGGGACAGGGGACCGGGGAGCTGTTTTTT.

The CDR3 reads CATGGGGNSPLHF. CDR3 DNA sequence: TGTGCCACTGGGGGGGGAGGGAATTCACCCCTCCACTTT. J is TRBJ1-6 and V is TRBV15; maybe TRBD1 (5 bases). The length of the CDR3 is 13 residues. CDR1 and CDR2 (germline): LNHNV, YYDKDF (reference sequence). The V end lost 9 bases, the J end lost 7 bases, and 13 bases lay between the germline ends.

The chain is built from TRBV9 and TRBJ2-3; 7 bases map to TRBD2. The J segment lost 11 bases and the V segment lost 6 bases, leaving 6 bases of the junction unmatched. The germline V gene encodes CDR1 SGDLS and CDR2 YYNGEE. This CDR3 spans 11 amino acids. The CDR3 coding sequence is TGTGCCAGCACCCTGAGCGGGGAGCAGTATTTT. Translated, it gives CASTLSGEQYF. Looking up the rest from reference TRBV9 and TRBJ2-3 gives the full variable domain: DSGVTQTPKHLITATGQRVTLRCSPRSGDLSVYWYQQSLDQGLQFLIQYYNGEERAKGNILERFSAQQFPDLHSELNLSSLELGDSALYFCASTLSGEQYFGPGTRLTVL.

This chain links TRBV2 with TRBJ1-6; possible D gene TRBD1, 6 bases. In germline, CDR1 is SNHLY, CDR2 FYNNEI. Between the trimmed V and J ends, which lost 4 bases and 7 bases, there was a span of 14 bases. The CDR3 totals 15 residues. CDR3: CASSGVGGANSPLHF. DNA of the CDR3: TGTGCCAGCAGTGGTGTTGGGGGCGCGAATTCACCCCTCCACTTT.

This rearrangement joins TRBV9 to TRBJ1-2, with D possibly matching TRBD1 (6 bases). This CDR3 has 15 residues. Trimming pared 3 bases from V and 4 bases from J, leaving 16 bases between. Germline loops: CDR1 SGDLS, CDR2 YYNGEE. The CDR3 here is CASSATSGTPYGYTF. The CDR3 DNA sequence: TGTGCCAGCAGCGCCACCTCCGGGACACCCTATGGCTACACCTTC.

This chain links TRBV21-1 with TRBJ1-5; TRBD1, as called in the table, went unchecked against the DNA. TRBV21-1 is reported as a pseudogene. This CDR3 comprises 14 residues. The CDR3 here is CASSNSTGPGPQHF. CDR3 nucleotide sequence: TGTGCCAGCAGCAACTCGACAGGGCCGGGGCCCCAGCATTTT.

This chain joins TRBV13 and TRBJ2-7; TRBD1 matches at 7 bases. Per germline, CDR1 PRHDT and CDR2 FYEKMQ (reference sequence). The CDR3 is made up of 15 amino acids. The junction had 9 bases not matched to a gene; V was cut back by 5 bases and J by 2 bases. The CDR3 DNA follows: TGTGCCAGCAGCCAAGTCGGGACAGATACCTACGAGCAGTACTTC. This sequence encodes CASSQVGTDTYEQYF.

The V gene is TRBV5-5, the J gene TRBJ2-1; 10 bases line up with TRBD2. V trimming: 3 bases; J trimming: 0 bases; junction bases outside the gene matches: 12. The V gene's germline CDR1 is SGHKS and CDR2 YYEKEE (reference sequence). The CDR3 is made up of 19 amino acids. CDR3 sequence (DNA): TGTGCCAGCAGCTCGCTTCCCTTGGGACTAGCGAGCTCCTACAATGAGCAGTTCTTC. This sequence encodes CASSSLPLGLASSYNEQFF.

The V gene is TRBV6-1, the J gene TRBJ1-2; the D is unclear. This CDR3 region has 16 residues. The germline CDR1 and CDR2 sequences are MNHNS and SASEGT. Trimming removed 4 bases from V and 4 bases from J, with 19 bases in between. CDR3 sequence reads: CASSASPGSRGYGYTF. CDR3 bases: TGTGCCAGCAGTGCCTCTCCCGGGTCCCGGGGCTATGGCTACACCTTC.

In this sample, this clone turned up a few times. The chain couples TRBV28 to TRBJ2-3, with D possibly matching TRBD2 (5 bases). CDR1 is MDHEN and CDR2 is SYDVKM in the germline V gene. The V end was cut by 6 bases, the J end by 5 bases, with 9 bases between. The CDR3 has 12 residues. CDR3 nucleotide sequence: TGTGCCAGCAGCGGACGGGGAGATACGCAGTATTTT. Its protein product is CASSGRGDTQYF.